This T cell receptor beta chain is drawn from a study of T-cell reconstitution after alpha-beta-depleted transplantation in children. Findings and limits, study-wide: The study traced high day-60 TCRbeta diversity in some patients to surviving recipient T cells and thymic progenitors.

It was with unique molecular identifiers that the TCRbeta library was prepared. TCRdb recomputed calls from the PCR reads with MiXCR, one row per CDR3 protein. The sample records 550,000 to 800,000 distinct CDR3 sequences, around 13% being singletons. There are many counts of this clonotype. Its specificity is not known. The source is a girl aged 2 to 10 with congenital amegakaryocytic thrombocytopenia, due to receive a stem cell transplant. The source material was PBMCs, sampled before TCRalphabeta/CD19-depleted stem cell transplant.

As DNA, the CDR3 is TGTGCCAGCAGCAAAATAGCGGGGAACTCCTACAATGAGCAGTTCTTC. Its protein product is CASSKIAGNSYNEQFF. This chain connects TRBV7-9 to TRBJ2-1; 8 bases are shared with TRBD2. There are 16 residues in the CDR3. V lost 5 bases to trimming and J lost 0 bases; unmatched junction nucleotides: 6. CDR1 and CDR2 from the germline V gene are SEHNR and FQNEAQ (reference sequence).